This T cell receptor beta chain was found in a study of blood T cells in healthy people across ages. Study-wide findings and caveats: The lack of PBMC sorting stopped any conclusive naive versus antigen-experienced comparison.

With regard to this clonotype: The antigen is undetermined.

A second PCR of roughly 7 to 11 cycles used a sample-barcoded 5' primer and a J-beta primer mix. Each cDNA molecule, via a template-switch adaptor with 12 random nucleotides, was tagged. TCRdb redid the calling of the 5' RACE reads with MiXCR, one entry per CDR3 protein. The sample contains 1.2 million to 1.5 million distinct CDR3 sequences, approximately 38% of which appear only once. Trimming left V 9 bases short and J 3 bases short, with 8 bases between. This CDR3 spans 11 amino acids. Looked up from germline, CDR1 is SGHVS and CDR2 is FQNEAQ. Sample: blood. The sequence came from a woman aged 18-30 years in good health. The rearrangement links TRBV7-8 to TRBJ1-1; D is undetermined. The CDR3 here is CASTKDTEAFF. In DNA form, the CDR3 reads TGTGCCAGTACTAAGGACACTGAAGCTTTCTTT.